The 26 T cell receptor beta chains presented below share a single source sample, sequenced in a study of T cells in women clearing cervical HPV infection. The repertoire was sequenced with immunoSEQ multiplex PCR; TCRdb's copy has only in-frame clones and lacks some. This repertoire comprises approximately 31,000 clones; its ten largest clones make up 3% to 3.5%. The sequenced sample was blood buffy coat. Receptor source: a woman aged 18-70 years with a cervical HPV16 infection that either progressed to CIN3+ or cleared (not recorded which).

Remarks on this clone: The DNA ends 3 residues before the CDR3 does, and the rest of the CDR3 is filled in from the germline J gene. This chain uses TRBV7-2 with TRBJ2-3, with TRBD1 matching over 7 bases. This CDR3 is built from 16 residues. With 0 bases clipped from V and 3 bases from J, the junction kept 6 bases outside the gene matches. Germline-derived CDR1 and CDR2 are SGHTA and FQGNSA. The sequenced part of the CDR3 DNA is TGTGCCAGCAGCTTAGCGACAGGGAAGCTGACAGATACG. Its translation: CASSLATGKLTDT. The full CDR3 protein reads CASSLATGKLTDTQYF.

A note on this clone: The read halts 3 residues ahead of the CDR3 end, with the missing end drawn from the germline J gene. The rearrangement joins TRBV30 to TRBJ1-2; TRBD1 is a possible D gene (6 bases). Per germline, CDR1 GTSNPN and CDR2 SVGIG (reference sequence). The CDR3 loop spans 15 amino acids. Between the trimmed V and J ends, which lost 1 base and 4 bases, there was a span of 16 bases. The CDR3 is CAWSAPPDRFYGYTF. The DNA read from the CDR3 is TGTGCCTGGAGTGCTCCACCCGACAGGTTCTATGGC.

A word on this clone: The read falls 3 residues short of the CDR3 end, and the missing part is taken from the germline J gene. This chain uses TRBV4-2 with TRBJ2-2; D unclear. Trimming took off 4 bases at V and 7 bases at J, with 10 bases between the two ends. Germline V gives CDR1 LGHNA, CDR2 YNFKEQ. The CDR3 runs to 13 residues. Here the CDR3 reads CASSPLRGGELFF. Incomplete CDR3 DNA: TGTGCCAGCAGCCCCCTACGTGGCGGGGAG.

To note about this clone: The DNA ends 3 residues before the CDR3 does, and the rest of the CDR3 is filled in from the germline J gene. The chain carries TRBV18 and TRBJ1-4; a possible D gene is TRBD1 (5 bases). From germline, CDR1 is KGHSH and CDR2 LQKENI. The length of the CDR3 is 15 residues. Trimming cost V 3 bases and J 3 bases, with 11 bases left between them. CDR3 sequence: CASSPSQEANEKLFF. Incomplete CDR3 DNA: TGTGCCAGCTCACCCTCACAGGAGGCTAATGAAAAA.

About this clone itself: The read ends 3 residues before the CDR3 terminus; that terminus is restored from the germline J gene. This chain uses TRBV5-4 with TRBJ1-6; D remains ambiguous. CDR1 is SGHNT and CDR2 is YYREEE in the germline V gene (reference sequence). The CDR3 spans 13 residues. The V end lost 1 base, the J end lost 9 bases, and 8 bases lay between the germline ends. The CDR3 is CASSLWQSSPLHF. Incomplete CDR3 DNA: TGTGCCAGCAGCTTGTGGCAGTCTTCACCC.

As regards this clone: Read sequence stops 3 residues before the CDR3 end, and the germline J gene provides the missing end. The chain uses TRBV19 and TRBJ1-2; unclear D gene. The germline V gene encodes CDR1 LNHDA and CDR2 SQIVND (reference sequence). The length of the CDR3 is 13 residues. The CDR3 bases that were read are TGTGCCAGTAGTATATCAAGAGCCTACGAC. Translation gives CASSISRAYD. The entire CDR3 sequence reads CASSISRAYDYTF.

Concerning this clone: The CDR3 end falls 3 residues outside the read, so it is completed with the germline J gene. This chain uses TRBV19 with TRBJ1-2, with 7 bases lining up with TRBD1. V trimming: 6 bases; J trimming: 7 bases; junction bases outside the gene matches: 8. CDR1 LNHDA and CDR2 SQIVND come from the germline V gene (reference sequence). This CDR3 region has 13 residues. CDR3 DNA, as far as it was read: TGTGCCAGTAGCTTTGACAGGGAGGCTGGC. Translated: CASSFDREAG. The full CDR3 reads CASSFDREAGYTF.

On this clone: The read gets to within 3 residues of the CDR3 end, and the germline J gene fills in the rest. The genes are TRBV19 and TRBJ2-7; D is perhaps TRBD2 (6 bases). This CDR3 contains 14 residues. CDR1 is LNHDA and CDR2 is SQIVND in the germline V gene (reference sequence). The V gene lost 4 bases and the J gene lost 2 bases, with 12 bases spanning the gap. CDR3 bases read: TGTGCCAGTAGTACAGGTGGGGGGACCTACGAG. Protein sequence: CASSTGGGTYE. The entire CDR3 protein is CASSTGGGTYEQYF.

As to this clone: The read comes to an end 3 residues before the CDR3 does, leaving the germline J gene to fill in the end. The chain carries TRBV20-1 and TRBJ2-3, with 7 bases fitting TRBD1. In germline, CDR1 is DFQATT, CDR2 SNEGSKA (reference sequence). CDR3 length: 17 amino acids. The trim removed 0 bases at V and 2 bases at J, leaving 11 bases unmatched. Here the CDR3 reads CSARDLSRGRPTDTQYF. The DNA read from the CDR3 is TGCAGTGCTAGAGATCTCTCAAGGGGGCGCCCCACAGATACG.

In regard to this clone: The read halts 3 residues ahead of the CDR3 end, with the missing end drawn from the germline J gene. The chain carries TRBV5-4 and TRBJ1-1; 7 nucleotides agree with TRBD1. Trimming at V came to 6 bases and at J to 0 bases, leaving 11 bases not matched to a gene. The CDR3 loop spans 16 amino acids. Germline CDR1 and CDR2: SGHNT and YYREEE (reference sequence). The sequenced CDR3 bases are TGTGCCAGCACCCCCCCGGACAGGCCATTGAACACTGAA. Protein sequence: CASTPPDRPLNTE. The whole CDR3 reads CASTPPDRPLNTEAFF.

On this clone itself: The read stops 3 residues short of the end of the CDR3; the missing end is completed from the germline J gene. The chain has TRBV20-1 and TRBJ1-4; 7 nucleotides agree with TRBD1. V shed 1 base, J shed 7 bases, and the junction held 3 bases outside the gene matches. CDR1 and CDR2 (germline): DFQATT, SNEGSKA (reference sequence). This CDR3 contains 13 residues. CDR3 residues: CSARGGQAEKLFF. Incomplete CDR3 DNA: TGCAGTGCTAGAGGTGGACAGGCTGAAAAA.

Points on this clone: The read ends 3 residues early relative to the CDR3; the germline J gene fills the gap. This chain connects TRBV20-1 to TRBJ2-3; 14 bases match TRBD2. V shed 1 base and J 2 bases; nucleotides not matched to a gene: 2. CDR1 DFQATT and CDR2 SNEGSKA come from the germline V gene (reference sequence). The CDR3 sequence is 16 residues long. The sequenced part of the CDR3 DNA is TGCAGTGCTAGAGGACTAGCGGGGGGGGACACAGATACG. It is translated as CSARGLAGGDTDT. The whole CDR3 sequence reads CSARGLAGGDTDTQYF.

Details on this clone: Read sequence stops 3 residues before the CDR3 end, and the germline J gene provides the missing end. The J gene is TRBJ2-3, the V gene TRBV19; possible D gene TRBD1, 5 bases. The V end was cut by 3 bases, the J end by 2 bases, with 12 bases between. The CDR3 runs 15 residues. Germline-derived CDR1 and CDR2 are LNHDA and SQIVND (reference sequence). The DNA read from the CDR3 is TGTGCCAGTAGTATCAGCCAGGGTGACACAGATACG. Its protein is CASSISQGDTDT. The CDR3 in its entirety is CASSISQGDTDTQYF.

Turning to this clone: The CDR3 end falls 3 residues outside the read, so it is completed with the germline J gene. This sequence joins TRBV19 and TRBJ2-4; perhaps TRBD2 as D (6 bases). CDR3 length equals 13 residues. CDR1 LNHDA and CDR2 SQIVND come from the germline V gene (reference sequence). The part of the CDR3 DNA that was read is TGTGCCAGTAGTATACCCCCCTTGGAGGGT. The encoded protein is CASSIPPLEG. The full CDR3 protein is CASSIPPLEGQYF.

A word on this clone: The CDR3 end is not reached by the read, which stops 3 residues before it; the germline J gene fills it in. The chain joins TRBV7-9 to TRBJ2-2; D unclear. The length of the CDR3 is 15 residues. Germline V gene data show CDR1 as SEHNR and CDR2 as FQNEAQ (reference sequence). Trimming took off 1 base at V and 1 base at J, with 7 bases between the two ends. CDR3 DNA, as far as it was read: TGTGCCAGCAGCTTAGTCCCAGTGAACACCGGGGAG. This sequence encodes CASSLVPVNTGE. The whole CDR3 protein reads CASSLVPVNTGELFF.

Concerning this clone itself: The read halts 3 residues ahead of the CDR3 end, with the missing end drawn from the germline J gene. V is TRBV20-1 and J is TRBJ1-2; D might be TRBD1 (5 bases). CDR3 length: 15 residues. V lost 3 bases to trimming and J lost 2 bases, with 16 bases between them. Germline CDR1 is DFQATT and CDR2 is SNEGSKA (reference sequence). Incomplete CDR3 DNA: TGCAGTGCTAGCCTGGCAGGGACTGGGAACTATGGC. Translated: CSASLAGTGNYG. The CDR3 reads in full as CSASLAGTGNYGYTF.

The CDR3 loop is CASSLALNTEAFF. The sequenced part of the CDR3 DNA is TGCGCCAGCAGCCTAGCATTGAACACTGAA. V gene TRBV5-1 combines with J gene TRBJ1-1; D is uncertain. The read falls 3 residues short of the CDR3 end, and the missing part is taken from the germline J gene. Per germline, CDR1 SGHRS and CDR2 YFSETQ. V was pared by 4 bases and J by 0 bases, with 7 bases between. The CDR3 sequence is 13 residues long.

Worth noting for this clone: The read ends 3 residues before the CDR3 terminus; that terminus is restored from the germline J gene. The chain has TRBV7-2 and TRBJ2-5, with 8 nucleotides matching TRBD2. The ends lost 3 bases at V and 5 bases at J; junction bases unmatched: 8. The CDR3 has 15 residues. Per the germline V gene, CDR1 is SGHTA and CDR2 is FQGNSA. Partial CDR3 DNA: TGTGCCAGCAGCTTGGAGGGGACTAGACAGGAGACC. Its protein is CASSLEGTRQET. In full, the CDR3 is CASSLEGTRQETQYF.

Worth noting for this clone: The read terminates 3 residues ahead of where the CDR3 ends, so the germline J gene completes it. The chain carries TRBV20-1 and TRBJ2-3; D ambiguous. This CDR3 region has 12 residues. CDR1 is DFQATT and CDR2 is SNEGSKA in the germline V gene (reference sequence). The DNA read from the CDR3 is TGCAGTGCTAGAGTGGGCAGTCAGACG. This sequence encodes CSARVGSQT. The CDR3, in full, reads CSARVGSQTQYF.

Comments on this clone: The read ends 3 residues early relative to the CDR3; the germline J gene fills the gap. V gene TRBV7-3 combines with J gene TRBJ1-6; D is undetermined. CDR3 length: 14 residues. Trimming stripped 6 bases from V and 6 bases from J, with 12 bases between. Germline CDR1 reads SGHTA; CDR2 reads FQGTGA. This chain's CDR3 is CASRYGESNSPLHF. The covered CDR3 bases are TGTGCCAGCAGGTACGGTGAGTCTAATTCACCC.

Of note for this clone: The read is 3 residues too short to cover the CDR3 end, so that end is filled in from the germline J gene. This rearrangement joins TRBV18 to TRBJ2-7; D perhaps matches TRBD2 (5 bases). CDR1 KGHSH and CDR2 LQKENI come from the germline V gene. This CDR3 spans 14 amino acids. Trimming stripped 1 base from V and 6 bases from J, with 13 bases between. CDR3 in amino acids: CASSPLSATSEQYF. The sequenced part of the CDR3 DNA is TGTGCCAGCTCACCACTTTCCGCTACTAGCGAG. The full variable domain, with the rest looked up from reference TRBV18 and TRBJ2-7, is NAGVMQNPRHLVRRRGQEARLRCSPMKGHSHVYWYRQLPEEGLKFMVYLQKENIIDESGMPKERFSAEFPKEGPSILRIQQVVRGDSAAYFCASSPLSATSEQYFGPGTRLTVT.

Concerning this clone: The missing CDR3 end, 3 residues past where the read stops, is filled in from the germline J gene. The chain employs TRBV5-1 and TRBJ2-2; the match to TRBD2 covers 7 bases. The CDR3 extends over 14 amino acids. J gave up 5 bases and V 3 bases, and 4 bases lay outside the gene matches. CDR1 is SGHRS and CDR2 is YFSETQ in the germline V gene. CDR3 sequence reads: CASSWGGGTGELFF. CDR3 DNA, as far as it was read: TGCGCCAGCAGCTGGGGCGGGGGTACCGGGGAG.

CDR3 protein: CASSQGPGGHETQYF. The sequenced part of the CDR3 DNA is TGTGCCAGCAGCCAAGGTCCGGGGGGGCATGAGACC. This chain uses TRBV4-2 with TRBJ2-5, with 8 bases fitting TRBD2. The CDR3 end is not reached by the read, which stops 3 residues before it; the germline J gene fills it in. Germline values: CDR1 LGHNA, CDR2 YNFKEQ. V lost 1 base, J lost 5 bases, and 6 bases stayed unmatched. The CDR3 spans 15 residues.

As to this clone: The sequence runs out 3 residues before the end of the CDR3; the remainder is reconstructed from the germline J gene. The chain links TRBV10-1 to TRBJ2-1, with 8 bases that match TRBD2. This CDR3 has 15 amino acids. V was pared by 3 bases and J by 6 bases, with 7 bases of the junction left unmatched. Germline V gene sequence: CDR1 WNHNN, CDR2 SYGVQD (reference sequence). CDR3 DNA, as far as it was read: TGCGCCAGCAGTGATCTTGCGGGGGGAGGCAATGAG. Protein: CASSDLAGGGNE. The full CDR3 is CASSDLAGGGNEQFF.

On this clone: The missing CDR3 end, 3 residues past where the read stops, is filled in from the germline J gene. The V call is TRBV7-2, the J call TRBJ2-5; 8 bases agree with TRBD2. From germline, CDR1 is SGHTA and CDR2 FQGNSA. The CDR3 contains 15 residues. The V gene end was trimmed by 6 bases and the J gene end by 2 bases; junction bases not matched to a gene: 8. The CDR3 DNA, read in part, is TGTGCCAGCAGTCCCGCGGGGGGTACTCAAGAGACC. It translates to CASSPAGGTQET. The CDR3, in full, reads CASSPAGGTQETQYF.

CDR3 in amino acids: CASSFTGGANIQYF. The covered CDR3 bases are TGTGCCAGCAGCTTTACAGGAGGGGCGAACATT. V usage is TRBV7-3 and J usage is TRBJ2-4, with TRBD2 as a possible D gene (6 bases). The read terminates 3 residues ahead of where the CDR3 ends, so the germline J gene completes it. The CDR3 extends over 14 amino acids. V dropped 3 bases and J dropped 7 bases, with 13 bases sitting between them. Germline V gives CDR1 SGHTA, CDR2 FQGTGA.